These 28 T cell receptor beta chains were all obtained from the same sample, sequenced in a study of cytomegalovirus exposure and HLA in healthy donors (dated by TCRdb to 2016 to 2017). The method was the immunoSEQ multiplex PCR assay. For the multiplex PCR, a mixture combining 60 forward primers for TCR Vbeta segments and 13 reverse primers for TCR Jbeta segments was used. The source is immuneACCESS, and TCRdb retained only in-frame sequences with V and J called. Part of the clones is not carried over; for the studies checked, unresolved V genes explain less than half of this, and the remainder is unexplained. This sample has about 130,000 clones in its table, and over 80% of those were observed once. Roughly 1.2% of the sample belongs to the ten largest clones. The sample was PBMCs. The receptor set was obtained from a boy aged 5-17 years in good health and CMV-seronegative.

This chain uses TRBV27 with TRBJ2-7, with D perhaps matching TRBD1 (5 bases). The CDR3 spans 13 residues. Trimming cost V 5 bases and J 1 base, with 9 bases left between them. The germline V gene has CDR1 MNHEY and CDR2 SMNVEV (reference sequence). CDR3 sequence: CASSQQVSYEQYF. The DNA of the CDR3 is TGTGCCAGCAGTCAACAGGTTTCCTACGAGCAGTACTTC.

This rearrangement joins TRBV2 to TRBJ2-5; the match to TRBD2 covers 9 bases. The CDR3 runs to 15 residues. With V trimmed by 9 bases and J by 5 bases, 13 bases remained unmatched. Germline values: CDR1 SNHLY, CDR2 FYNNEI. CDR3 coding DNA: TGTGCCAGTACCTACTTAGCGGGAGCTGGGGAGACCCAGTACTTC. Encoded protein: CASTYLAGAGETQYF.

The V and J genes are TRBV2 and TRBJ1-1; D is perhaps TRBD1 (6 bases). Trimming took off 6 bases at V and 3 bases at J, with 11 bases between the two ends. The CDR3 loop spans 13 amino acids. Germline CDR1 reads SNHLY; CDR2 reads FYNNEI. DNA of the CDR3: TGTGCCAGCAGACAGGGCACTCACACTGAAGCTTTCTTT. The encoded protein is CASRQGTHTEAFF.

V and J are TRBV7-6 and TRBJ2-5; tentatively, D is TRBD2 (6 bases). CDR1 SGHVS and CDR2 FNYEAQ come from the germline V gene. This CDR3 is built from 13 residues. V was pared by 5 bases and J by 4 bases, with 11 bases between. The chain's CDR3 is CASSPLAPETQYF. The CDR3 bases are TGTGCCAGCAGCCCACTAGCACCAGAGACCCAGTACTTC.

CDR3 in amino acids: CASSASGPGGYTF. Written as DNA, the CDR3 is TGTGCCAGCAGTGCTTCAGGGCCAGGGGGCTACACCTTC. The chain couples TRBV6-6 to TRBJ1-2, with a weak D call TRBD1 (5 bases). The germline V gene encodes CDR1 MNHNY and CDR2 SVGAGI (reference sequence). CDR3 length: 13 residues. Trimming pared 5 bases from V and 8 bases from J, leaving 15 bases between.

This clone was seen once. The chain has TRBV29-1 and TRBJ2-5, with TRBD1 identical over 8 bases. CDR1 SQVTM and CDR2 ANQGSEA come from the germline V gene. The ends lost 6 bases at V and 7 bases at J; junction bases unmatched: 10. The CDR3 is 13 residues long. The CDR3 nucleotides read TGCAGCGTGGCCCCAGGGGGCGAGGGGACCCAGTACTTC. Translated: CSVAPGGEGTQYF.

In nucleotides, the CDR3 is TGTGCCAGCAGTCCGGGACAGGGGTTAGTCTACGAGCAGTACTTC. The encoded protein is CASSPGQGLVYEQYF. This chain joins TRBV6-1 and TRBJ2-7; 10 bases are shared with TRBD1. With V trimmed by 5 bases and J by 3 bases, 7 bases remained unmatched. This CDR3 contains 15 residues. The germline V gene encodes CDR1 MNHNS and CDR2 SASEGT.

This clone was picked up one time. This chain links TRBV9 with TRBJ2-5, with TRBD1 identical over 9 bases. V shed 0 bases and J 4 bases; nucleotides not matched to a gene: 7. The V gene's germline CDR1 is SGDLS and CDR2 YYNGEE. CDR3 length: 16 amino acids. The CDR3 coding sequence is TGTGCCAGCAGCGTAGGTAACAGGGGGCGCGGAGAGACCCAGTACTTC. Its protein product is CASSVGNRGRGETQYF.

This clone was detected only a few times. The V gene is TRBV27, the J gene TRBJ1-2, with 7 bases identical to TRBD1. The CDR3 is 14 residues long. V gave up 5 bases and J gave up 5 bases; unmatched junction bases: 8. The germline CDR1 and CDR2 sequences are MNHEY and SMNVEV (reference sequence). The CDR3 is CASSPADRRYGYTF. The CDR3 nucleotides read TGTGCCAGCAGTCCCGCGGACAGGAGGTATGGCTACACCTTC.

This clone came up once. V is TRBV27 and J is TRBJ2-7, with a possible D match to TRBD1 (5 bases). The length of the CDR3 is 13 residues. With 5 bases removed from V and 7 bases from J, the gap between germline ends came to 15 bases. CDR1 and CDR2 (germline): MNHEY, SMNVEV (reference sequence). The CDR3 reads CASSPDWGVEQYF. The CDR3 coding sequence is TGTGCCAGCAGTCCCGACTGGGGCGTGGAGCAGTACTTC.

The rearrangement uses TRBV27 and TRBJ1-4; D perhaps matches TRBD1 (6 bases). This CDR3 comprises 13 residues. The germline V gene has CDR1 MNHEY and CDR2 SMNVEV (reference sequence). The V and J ends lost 5 bases and 8 bases respectively, with 12 bases between them. DNA of the CDR3: TGTGCCAGCAGTGTACAGGGCGACGAAAAACTGTTTTTT. This sequence encodes CASSVQGDEKLFF.

This sequence joins TRBV7-2 and TRBJ1-2, with TRBD1 matching 10 bases. CDR1 and CDR2 (germline): SGHTA, FQGNSA. The CDR3 totals 16 residues. The junction had 6 bases not matched to a gene; V was cut back by 2 bases and J by 3 bases. The CDR3 region has the DNA TGTGCCAGCAGCTTAACGGGGGGGACAGGGGACTATGGCTACACCTTC. Amino acids: CASSLTGGTGDYGYTF.

This clone appeared a few times. This chain links TRBV5-1 with TRBJ2-3, with D possibly TRBD1 on 6 matching bases. CDR3 length equals 15 residues. The germline V and J ends were trimmed by 3 bases and 0 bases, with 11 bases remaining between them. The germline V gene has CDR1 SGHRS and CDR2 YFSETQ. In DNA, the CDR3 is TGCGCCAGCAGCTCGATGACAGGTAGCACAGATACGCAGTATTTT. Translation: CASSSMTGSTDTQYF.

The chain carries TRBV27 and TRBJ2-1; 7 bases align to TRBD2. The CDR3 consists of 17 residues. The germline gives CDR1 MNHEY, CDR2 SMNVEV (reference sequence). J was trimmed by 8 bases and V by 4 bases; bases with no gene match: 17. In DNA form, the CDR3 reads TGTGCCAGCAGTTCATTAACCCGGACTAGAAAGGATCATGAGCAGTTCTTC. Protein sequence: CASSSLTRTRKDHEQFF.

The table lists this clone with a count of one. The chain has TRBV11-2 and TRBJ2-7, with 7 nucleotides matching TRBD1. The CDR3 has 13 amino acids. The germline V gene encodes CDR1 SGHAT and CDR2 FQNNGV. V trimming: 6 bases; J trimming: 3 bases; junction bases outside the gene matches: 5. The CDR3 region is CASRPRTGYEQYF. Here the CDR3 DNA reads TGTGCCAGCAGACCCAGGACAGGCTACGAGCAGTACTTC. The full variable domain, in which reference TRBV11-2 and TRBJ2-7 provide the parts outside the CDR3, is EAGVAQSPRYKIIEKRQSVAFWCNPISGHATLYWYQQILGQGPKLLIQFQNNGVVDDSQLPKDRFSAERLKGVDSTLKIQPAKLEDSAVYLCASRPRTGYEQYFGPGTRLTVT.

CDR3 region: CASSLEWGSRREQYF. The CDR3 DNA sequence: TGTGCCAGCAGCTTGGAATGGGGCAGTCGCCGCGAGCAGTACTTC. The gene calls are TRBV5-6 and TRBJ2-7, with D possibly TRBD1 on 5 matching bases. Germline V gene data show CDR1 as SGHDT and CDR2 as YYEEEE. The CDR3 sequence is 15 residues long. V lost 0 bases and J lost 6, with 16 bases in between.

The V and J genes are TRBV7-2 and TRBJ2-3; 9 positions agree with TRBD2. CDR1 and CDR2 from the germline V gene are SGHTA and FQGNSA. This CDR3 contains 13 residues. Trimming took 6 bases from V and 5 from J; bases not matched to a gene: 3. CDR3 in amino acids: CASRLSGRDTQYF. The CDR3 coding sequence is TGTGCCAGCAGACTTAGCGGGAGAGATACGCAGTATTTT.

This chain joins TRBV4-1 and TRBJ2-1; the D gene is possibly TRBD2 (6 bases). Germline loops: CDR1 MGHRA, CDR2 YSYEKL. The length of the CDR3 is 17 residues. V gave up 1 base and J gave up 6 bases, with 19 bases separating them. CDR3 DNA sequence: TGCGCCAGCAGCCAAGGTCGGGCGGGACCGCTCCTCAATGAGCAGTTCTTC. Its translation: CASSQGRAGPLLNEQFF.

This rearrangement joins TRBV29-1 to TRBJ2-1, with D uncertain. Germline-derived CDR1 and CDR2 are SQVTM and ANQGSEA. V lost 4 bases and J lost 10, with 11 bases in between. The CDR3 sequence is 11 residues long. The CDR3 coding sequence is TGCAGCGTTGCTTTAGTCCTCGAGCAGTTCTTC. Its protein product is CSVALVLEQFF.

The J gene is TRBJ1-1, the V gene TRBV9; TRBD1 is a possible D gene (5 bases). The CDR3 length is 13 residues. Germline-derived CDR1 and CDR2 are SGDLS and YYNGEE. V lost 3 bases to trimming and J lost 1 base, with 7 bases between them. Here the CDR3 reads CASSGTRNTEAFF. Here the CDR3 DNA reads TGTGCCAGCAGCGGGACACGGAACACTGAAGCTTTCTTT.

This CDR3 is CASSQEQLPGEKLFF. As DNA, the CDR3 is TGCGCCAGCAGCCAAGAACAGCTTCCAGGGGAAAAACTGTTTTTT. The chain joins TRBV4-3 to TRBJ1-4; D is possibly TRBD1 (5 bases). Germline V gene lookup returns CDR1 LGHNA and CDR2 YSLEER. This CDR3 is 15 amino acids long. V lost 0 bases to trimming and J lost 8 bases, with 13 bases between them.

The J gene is TRBJ1-1, the V gene TRBV7-2; unclear D gene. V gave up 6 bases and J gave up 1 base, with 9 bases separating them. CDR1 and CDR2 (germline): SGHTA, FQGNSA. This CDR3 is built from 13 residues. In nucleotides, the CDR3 is TGTGCCAGCAGACGACAACGGAACACTGAAGCTTTCTTT. The encoded protein is CASRRQRNTEAFF.

This clone was picked up one time. The rearrangement uses TRBV14 and TRBJ2-7; TRBD2 might be the D (6 bases). CDR3 length: 16 amino acids. Between the trimmed V and J ends, which lost 4 bases and 3 bases, there was a span of 19 bases. CDR1 SGHDN and CDR2 FVKESK come from the germline V gene. The CDR3 loop reads CASSPLGSGRYYEQYF. CDR3 sequence (DNA): TGTGCCAGCAGCCCTTTAGGGAGCGGGCGGTACTACGAGCAGTACTTC.

The V call is TRBV19, the J call TRBJ1-5, with D maybe TRBD1 (5 bases). The V gene's germline CDR1 is LNHDA and CDR2 SQIVND (reference sequence). CDR3 length: 18 amino acids. V lost 0 bases to trimming and J lost 1 base, with 16 bases between them. The CDR3 nucleotides are TGTGCCAGTAGTATAGATCACTCGCGGGACGGCAGCAATCAGCCCCAGCATTTT. Translated, it gives CASSIDHSRDGSNQPQHF. Full variable domain (outside the CDR3, taken from reference TRBV19 and TRBJ1-5): DGGITQSPKYLFRKEGQNVTLSCEQNLNHDAMYWYRQDPGQGLRLIYYSQIVNDFQKGDIAEGYSVSREKKESFPLTVTSAQKNPTAFYLCASSIDHSRDGSNQPQHFGDGTRLSIL.

The J gene is TRBJ2-3, the V gene TRBV4-3, with D perhaps matching TRBD2 (6 bases). The germline V and J ends were trimmed by 3 bases and 0 bases, with 10 bases remaining between them. The CDR3 extends over 15 amino acids. CDR1 is LGHNA, CDR2 YSLEER, per germline. CDR3 bases: TGCGCCAGCAGCCAGCTAGCGCAGAGCACAGATACGCAGTATTTT. This encodes CASSQLAQSTDTQYF.

This clone has only a few counts. This chain joins TRBV10-1 and TRBJ1-1; D may be TRBD1 (6 bases). The CDR3 sequence is 12 residues long. Trimming pared 9 bases from V and 5 bases from J, leaving 13 bases between. From germline, CDR1 is WNHNN and CDR2 SYGVQD (reference sequence). The CDR3 DNA sequence: TGCGCCAGGACGGACAGTATGACTGAAGCTTTCTTT. Amino acid sequence: CARTDSMTEAFF.

The genes are TRBV7-9 and TRBJ2-3, with TRBD2 identical over 11 bases. The J segment lost 0 bases and the V segment lost 5 bases, leaving 4 bases of the junction unmatched. The CDR3 length is 16 residues. Germline CDR1 reads SEHNR; CDR2 reads FQNEAQ (reference sequence). In DNA form, the CDR3 reads TGTGCCAGCAGCCCGCGGACTAGCGGGAGCACAGATACGCAGTATTTT. It translates to CASSPRTSGSTDTQYF. Together with reference TRBV7-9 and TRBJ2-3, the CDR3 gives the full variable domain: DTGVSQNPRHKITKRGQNVTFRCDPISEHNRLYWYRQTLGQGPEFLTYFQNEAQLEKSRLLSDRFSAERPKGSFSTLEIQRTEQGDSAMYLCASSPRTSGSTDTQYFGPGTRLTVL.

The chain couples TRBV2 to TRBJ2-5; D is uncertain. The J call could be wrong; TRBJ2-7 is a better fit for the DNA end. Germline CDR1 SNHLY, CDR2 FYNNEI. This CDR3 contains 12 residues. In DNA, the CDR3 is TGTGCCAGCAGTGAGGAGTACTACGAGCAGTACTTC. Translation: CASSEEYYEQYF.